Below are 11 T cell receptor beta chains sequenced from a single sample in a study of PD-1 blockade in classical Hodgkin lymphoma. Time point meaning: newly diagnosed, previously untreated cHL patient sample. The authors enriched CD8+ T cells from thawed PBMCs via magnetic negative selection. Profiling relied on immunoSEQ multiplex PCR, and the TCRdb table lists in-frame clones only, not all of them. Of approximately 14,000 clones in the sample, about 90% were seen once. The sequencing sample was made of CD8+ T cells from blood. These receptors originate from a human donor with classical Hodgkin lymphoma.

This chain uses TRBV30 with TRBJ2-7; TRBD2 agrees at 7 bases. The CDR3 spans 13 residues. The germline gives CDR1 GTSNPN, CDR2 SVGIG (reference sequence). The V and J ends lost 0 bases and 7 bases, in that order; junction bases with no gene match: 6. The CDR3 DNA reads as TGTGCCTGGAGTGTAACGGGAGCGGGGGAGCAGTACGTC. Its translation: CAWSVTGAGEQYV.

This clone was counted between two and nine times. The chain joins TRBV4-1 to TRBJ1-5; D gene unclear. Trimming cost V 1 base and J 9 bases, with 13 bases left between them. Germline V gene data show CDR1 as MGHRA and CDR2 as YSYEKL. This CDR3 region has 14 residues. The chain's CDR3 is CASSQVPLKGPQHF. The CDR3 nucleotides read TGCGCCAGCAGCCAAGTCCCCCTTAAGGGGCCCCAGCATTTT.

This chain links TRBV7-9 with TRBJ1-2; 7 nucleotides agree with TRBD1. In germline, CDR1 is SEHNR, CDR2 FQNEAQ (reference sequence). This CDR3 has 13 amino acids. J was trimmed by 6 bases and V by 3 bases; bases with no gene match: 4. This CDR3 reads CASSLTGKDGYTF. In DNA, the CDR3 is TGTGCCAGCAGCTTGACAGGGAAGGATGGCTACACCTTC.

This chain connects TRBV19 to TRBJ1-5; tentatively, D is TRBD1 (5 bases). V dropped 5 bases and J dropped 4 bases, with 18 bases sitting between them. The CDR3 consists of 16 residues. From germline, CDR1 is LNHDA and CDR2 SQIVND (reference sequence). In nucleotides, the CDR3 is TGTGCCAGTAGTGGAGGGGTCGGGGAACCGAATCAGCCCCAGCATTTT. It is translated as CASSGGVGEPNQPQHF. Drawing the rest from reference TRBV19 and TRBJ1-5, the complete variable domain is DGGITQSPKYLFRKEGQNVTLSCEQNLNHDAMYWYRQDPGQGLRLIYYSQIVNDFQKGDIAEGYSVSREKKESFPLTVTSAQKNPTAFYLCASSGGVGEPNQPQHFGDGTRLSIL.

This clone appeared a few times. This chain links TRBV6-5 with TRBJ1-1, with a weak D call TRBD1 (5 bases). V lost 2 bases and J 4 bases, leaving 11 bases between the germline ends. The germline V gene encodes CDR1 MNHEY and CDR2 SVGAGI. The CDR3 runs to 14 residues. The CDR3 region is CASSYQGRSTEAFF. The CDR3 DNA follows: TGTGCCAGCAGTTACCAGGGCCGGAGCACTGAAGCTTTCTTT.

J is TRBJ1-2 and V is TRBV18; TRBD1 aligns across 9 bases. Germline CDR1 is KGHSH and CDR2 is LQKENI. This CDR3 is 15 amino acids long. Trimming took 3 bases from V and 3 from J; bases not matched to a gene: 5. The CDR3 DNA follows: TGTGCCAGCTCACCGAACTGGGACAGGGACTATGGCTACACCTTC. Translation: CASSPNWDRDYGYTF.

The V call is TRBV9, the J call TRBJ2-3, with D uncertain. This CDR3 spans 14 amino acids. Looked up from germline, CDR1 is SGDLS and CDR2 is YYNGEE. V was cut by 0 bases and J by 2 bases, with 7 bases left in between. DNA for the CDR3: TGTGCCAGCAGCGTAGGGGATGACACAGATACGCAGTATTTT. It translates to CASSVGDDTDTQYF.

This clone was seen a handful of times. This chain connects TRBV6-1 to TRBJ1-2; D is unresolved. This CDR3 region has 14 residues. CDR1 and CDR2 from the germline V gene are MNHNS and SASEGT. V was trimmed by 1 base and J by 4 bases, leaving 10 bases between them. CDR3 region: CASSEGESGYGYTF. CDR3 bases: TGTGCCAGCAGTGAAGGGGAATCAGGCTATGGCTACACCTTC.

The chain joins TRBV7-9 to TRBJ1-6, with 11 bases matching TRBD1. Germline V gene sequence: CDR1 SEHNR, CDR2 FQNEAQ (reference sequence). The length of the CDR3 is 14 residues. The V gene end was trimmed by 5 bases and the J gene end by 13 bases; junction bases not matched to a gene: 7. This chain's CDR3 is CASSHGQGASPLHF. The CDR3 DNA follows: TGTGCCAGCAGCCATGGACAGGGGGCTTCGCCCCTCCACTTT.

V usage is TRBV27 and J usage is TRBJ1-4; 7 nucleotides agree with TRBD1. Trimming at V came to 5 bases and at J to 6 bases, leaving 6 bases not matched to a gene. The length of the CDR3 is 14 residues. Germline V CDR1 and CDR2: MNHEY, SMNVEV (reference sequence). Here the CDR3 DNA reads TGTGCCAGCAGTCCCGACAGGGAGTATGAAAAACTGTTTTTT. It specifies CASSPDREYEKLFF.

V gene TRBV7-8 combines with J gene TRBJ2-7; no clear D gene. The germline V gene encodes CDR1 SGHVS and CDR2 FQNEAQ. V lost 2 bases, J lost 4 bases, and 6 bases lay in between. This CDR3 has 12 amino acids. The CDR3 DNA reads TGTGCCAGCAGCTTAATACAGTACGAGCAGTACTTC. Translation gives CASSLIQYEQYF.